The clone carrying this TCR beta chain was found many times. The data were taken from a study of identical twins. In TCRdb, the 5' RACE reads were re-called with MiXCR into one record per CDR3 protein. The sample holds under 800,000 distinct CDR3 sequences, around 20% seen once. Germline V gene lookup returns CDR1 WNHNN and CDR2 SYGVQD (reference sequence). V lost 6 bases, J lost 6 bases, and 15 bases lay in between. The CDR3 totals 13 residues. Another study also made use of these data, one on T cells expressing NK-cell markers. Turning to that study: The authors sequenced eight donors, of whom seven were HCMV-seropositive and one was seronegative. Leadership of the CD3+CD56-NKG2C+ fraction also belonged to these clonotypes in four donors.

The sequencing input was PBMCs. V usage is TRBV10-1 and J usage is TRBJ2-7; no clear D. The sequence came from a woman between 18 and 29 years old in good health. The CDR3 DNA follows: TGCGCCAGCAGCGCGACCCGGGTAGCCGAGCAGTACTTC. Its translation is CASSATRVAEQYF.